This note documents a single T cell receptor beta chain sequence. Germline assignment: CDR1 MNHEY and CDR2 SMNVEV (reference sequence). The CDR3 loop spans 14 amino acids. J gave up 11 bases and V 11 bases, and 15 bases lay outside the gene matches. The TCR beta library used iRepertoire HTBI primers with Arm-PCR amplification of CDR3. TCRdb fed the multiplex PCR reads into MiXCR, producing one record per CDR3 protein. Of a few hundred thousand distinct CDR3 sequences listed, roughly 18% were seen once; the top ten hold 11% to 15%. The record originates from a study of regulatory T cells in long-lasting Graves disease. Across the study: Newly diagnosed Graves' patients had taken antithyroid drugs under 3 months.

This sample's time point: newly diagnosed GD, antithyroid drugs for less than 3 months. Extracted RNA from PBMCs served as the source of the TCR library. The data were also submitted as part of a second study, on T cells in Graves' hyperthyroidism and ophthalmopathy. That work states: Over 18 months, lack of ophthalmopathy progression marked Graves' hyperthyroidism as stable. Ophthalmopathy stood apart from stable hyperthyroidism in a 13 V-J model.

The starting material was peripheral blood mononuclear cells (PBMCs), obtained at new diagnosis, from a patient treated with antithyroid drugs. This chain uses TRBV27 with TRBJ1-1; 12 nucleotides line up with TRBD1. The receptor's source is a woman aged 30 to 39 with Graves disease. The CDR3 protein is CAGTSTGTGGKAFF. The DNA for the CDR3 is TGTGCCGGCACATCCACCGGGACAGGGGGCAAGGCTTTCTTT.